These 7 T cell receptor beta chains originate from one sample sequenced in a study of cytomegalovirus exposure and HLA in healthy donors. Researchers ran the PCR with 60 Vbeta and 13 Jbeta primers. The table came from immunoSEQ multiplex PCR; TCRdb's copy has only in-frame clones and leaves some out. The table has some 90,000 clones, roughly four fifths seen once; the top ten hold about 0.53%. The sample consisted of PBMCs. The receptors shown here come from a man under 40 in good health and CMV-seronegative.

The V gene is TRBV5-6, the J gene TRBJ2-1; the match to TRBD2 covers 12 bases. There are 19 residues in the CDR3. Looked up from germline, CDR1 is SGHDT and CDR2 is YYEEEE. J gave up 8 bases and V 1 base, and 16 bases lay outside the gene matches. The CDR3 spells CASSLSASGRAIGGYEQFF. Written as DNA, the CDR3 is TGTGCCAGCAGCTTGAGCGCTAGCGGGAGGGCCATAGGAGGCTATGAGCAGTTCTTC.

Worth noting for this clone: Other DNA sequences in the same sample also yield this CDR3. The chain joins TRBV2 to TRBJ2-1; 13 bases are shared with TRBD2. V shed 4 bases and J 4 bases; nucleotides not matched to a gene: 1. Germline V CDR1 and CDR2: SNHLY, FYNNEI. The CDR3 has 15 amino acids. The CDR3 DNA is TGTGCCAGCAGTGGGGGACTAGCGGGGTACAATGAGCAGTTCTTC. It translates to CASSGGLAGYNEQFF. Combining the CDR3 with reference TRBV2 and TRBJ2-1 gives the whole variable domain EPEVTQTPSHQVTQMGQEVILRCVPISNHLYFYWYRQILGQKVEFLVSFYNNEISEKSEIFDDQFSVERPDGSNFTLKIRSTKLEDSAMYFCASSGGLAGYNEQFFGPGTRLTVL.

The chain joins TRBV5-1 to TRBJ2-1; maybe TRBD2 (5 bases). The germline V and J ends were trimmed by 1 base and 4 bases, with 9 bases remaining between them. Germline lookup yields CDR1 SGHRS and CDR2 YFSETQ. The CDR3 is made up of 14 amino acids. CDR3 nucleotides: TGCGCCAGCAGCTTGATGGTAGCGTACAATGAGCAGTTCTTC. Translation: CASSLMVAYNEQFF.

This clone was found once. The V gene is TRBV29-1, the J gene TRBJ2-5; 8 bases fit TRBD1. The germline V gene has CDR1 SQVTM and CDR2 ANQGSEA. This CDR3 spans 14 amino acids. J was trimmed by 2 bases and V by 1 base; bases with no gene match: 3. CDR3 sequence reads: CSVEAGTGQETQYF. The CDR3 DNA reads TGCAGCGTTGAAGCCGGGACAGGACAAGAGACCCAGTACTTC. The complete variable domain, with remaining parts taken from reference TRBV29-1 and TRBJ2-5, reads SAVISQKPSRDICQRGTSLTIQCQVDSQVTMMFWYRQQPGQSLTLIATANQGSEATYESGFVIDKFPISRPNLTFSTLTVSNMSPEDSSIYLCSVEAGTGQETQYFGPGTRLLVL.

This chain links TRBV28 with TRBJ2-7; 13 bases line up with TRBD2. CDR1 is MDHEN, CDR2 SYDVKM, per germline. The CDR3 is 16 residues long. The V gene end was trimmed by 2 bases and the J gene end by 3 bases; junction bases not matched to a gene: 4. The CDR3 region is CASSLGGTSGNYEQYV. CDR3 sequence (DNA): TGTGCCAGCAGTTTAGGGGGGACTAGCGGGAACTACGAGCAGTACGTC.

In this sample, this clone turned up a few times. V and J are TRBV7-8 and TRBJ1-5; 7 bases map to TRBD1. This CDR3 region has 14 residues. The germline gives CDR1 SGHVS, CDR2 FQNEAQ. V was pared by 7 bases and J by 6 bases, with 9 bases of the junction left unmatched. CDR3 nucleotide sequence: TGTGCCAGCATCGAGACAGGGAGAGGTCAGCCCCAGCATTTT. Residues: CASIETGRGQPQHF.

The V call is TRBV9, the J call TRBJ2-3; D is ambiguous. This CDR3 comprises 13 residues. Trimming left V 6 bases short and J 4 bases short, with 12 bases between. Looked up from germline, CDR1 is SGDLS and CDR2 is YYNGEE. Here the CDR3 reads CASTRSAADTQYF. CDR3 bases: TGTGCCAGCACGAGGTCCGCGGCAGATACGCAGTATTTT. Full variable domain (rest looked up from reference TRBV9 and TRBJ2-3): DSGVTQTPKHLITATGQRVTLRCSPRSGDLSVYWYQQSLDQGLQFLIQYYNGEERAKGNILERFSAQQFPDLHSELNLSSLELGDSALYFCASTRSAADTQYFGPGTRLTVL.